This T cell receptor (beta chain) comes out of a study of T-cell reconstitution after alpha-beta-depleted transplantation in children. Whole-study results and caveats: When one year had passed after transplant, most T-cell counts and diversity came from newly produced T cells. Recipient T cells and thymic progenitors that survived gave rise to the high TCRbeta diversity observed at day 60 in some patients. Alpha-beta T cells about two months after transplant reportedly derived from several hundred expanded graft clones.

The CDR3 has 15 residues. After removal of 1 base from V and 2 bases from J, the junction contained 4 bases not matched to a gene. Germline V gene sequence: CDR1 DFQATT, CDR2 SNEGSKA (reference sequence). Unique molecular identifiers were built into the TCRbeta library. TCRdb analysed the PCR reads with MiXCR anew, one entry per CDR3 protein. The sample lists approximately 500,000 distinct CDR3 sequences; roughly a tenth were seen once. This clonotype has ten or more counts. Its antigen is still unknown. The sequence came from a child aged 2-15 years with inherited bone marrow failure, due to receive a stem cell transplant. This rearrangement joins TRBV20-1 to TRBJ2-1, with 8 bases lining up with TRBD2. This specimen was PBMCs, taken before TCRalphabeta/CD19-depleted stem cell transplant. Written as DNA, the CDR3 is TGCAGTGCTAGAGTTGCCGGGAGGGCCTACAATGAGCAGTTCTTC. This encodes CSARVAGRAYNEQFF.